The present entry profiles one TCR beta chain with its context. Its antigen remains unknown. This sample is drawn from a study of response to subunit inactivated influenza vaccine. The V segment lost 6 bases and the J segment 5 bases; nucleotides outside the gene matches: 12. The CDR3 covers 15 residues. Germline loops: CDR1 MNHEY, CDR2 SVGEGT. Study findings and constraints: The authors proposed limited new T cell recruitment per seasonal influenza vaccination.

TCRdb used MiXCR to reprocess the RT-PCR reads, holding one entry per CDR3 protein. In the table there are hundreds of thousands of distinct CDR3 sequences, roughly 14% of which are singletons. This sequence was found in a man in his forties or fifties who received an inactivated influenza vaccine. V usage is TRBV6-2 or TRBV6-3 and J usage is TRBJ2-7; TRBD1 matches 8 bases. The source material was PBMCs from blood, sampled about 13 days after vaccination. CDR3 bases: TGTGCCAGCAGCCAGGCGCAGGACAGGGTCGACGAGCAGTACTTC. It encodes CASSQAQDRVDEQYF.